The 29 T cell receptor beta chains in this list originate from one sample, sequenced in a study of T cells in Graves' hyperthyroidism and ophthalmopathy. TCR beta CDR3 regions were amplified from RNA transcripts. Primed by the HTBI set, a first-round RT-PCR was run on the TCR CDR3. TCRdb ran MiXCR on the multiplex PCR reads and lists one entry per CDR3 protein. The sample yields 200,000 to 250,000 distinct CDR3 sequences, about 15% seen once. Source material: blood. These receptors came from a woman aged 18-29 years with Graves' ophthalmopathy.

Only one count was recorded for this clonotype. DNA of the CDR3: TGTGCCAGCAGTTGGACAGGGGGCAAATACTTC. It yields the protein CASSWTGGKYF. The gene calls are TRBV6-2 or TRBV6-3 and TRBJ2-5; 11 nucleotides agree with TRBD1. Germline values: CDR1 MNHEY, CDR2 SVGEGT. Germline trimming cut 4 bases from V and 14 bases from J; bases unmatched to any gene: 3. The CDR3 covers 11 residues.

This clonotype has ten or more counts. CDR3 region: CASTGTGGGYTF. In DNA, the CDR3 is TGTGCCAGCACCGGGACAGGGGGTGGCTACACCTTC. This chain links TRBV12-3 or TRBV12-4 with TRBJ1-2; TRBD1 matches 11 bases. The CDR3 extends over 12 amino acids. V was clipped by 7 bases and J by 7 bases; unmatched bases: 2.

This clonotype was recorded at least ten times. CDR3 protein: CASSVRDYYNEQFF. For the CDR3, the DNA is TGTGCCAGCAGCGTCCGGGACTACTACAATGAGCAGTTCTTC. The chain employs TRBV9 and TRBJ2-1, with 7 bases fitting TRBD2. After removal of 2 bases from V and 3 bases from J, the junction contained 2 bases not matched to a gene. The CDR3 is made up of 14 amino acids. The V gene's germline CDR1 is SGDLS and CDR2 YYNGEE.

This clonotype came up once. V is TRBV24-1 and J is TRBJ2-5; 11 bases fit TRBD2. V was pared by 7 bases and J by 2 bases, with 5 bases of the junction left unmatched. The CDR3 totals 15 residues. Per germline, CDR1 KGHDR and CDR2 SFDVKD. CDR3 bases: TGTGCCACCAGCCAGGGACTAGCGGAGCAAGAGACCCAGTACTTC. Translation gives CATSQGLAEQETQYF.

This clonotype was picked up many times. V is TRBV20-1 and J is TRBJ1-2, with unresolved D. V lost 1 base, J lost 7 bases, and 13 bases lay in between. The CDR3 contains 13 residues. Germline V gives CDR1 DFQATT, CDR2 SNEGSKA (reference sequence). The DNA for the CDR3 is TGCAGTGCTAGAGTTACACAAGAGGGTGGCTACACCTTC. Amino acids: CSARVTQEGGYTF.

This clonotype occurred many times. The genes are TRBV12-3 or TRBV12-4 and TRBJ2-3; no reliable D call. This CDR3 spans 13 amino acids. V was clipped by 5 bases and J by 3 bases, with 9 bases between them. CDR3 loop: CASSLLSTDTQYF. The CDR3, as DNA: TGTGCCAGCAGTCTCCTAAGTACAGATACGCAGTATTTT.

The chain couples TRBV10-3 to TRBJ2-3, with TRBD2 identical over 7 bases. Germline CDR1 ENHRY, CDR2 SYGVKD. Trimming removed 2 bases from V and 0 bases from J; junction bases left unmatched: 8. This CDR3 region has 17 residues. CDR3 sequence (DNA): TGTGCCATCAGTGAGCGGTTGTTAGCGGGTAGCACAGATACGCAGTATTTT. It specifies CAISERLLAGSTDTQYF.

This clonotype was counted ten times or more. This sequence joins TRBV2 and TRBJ1-2; D not certain. The germline gives CDR1 SNHLY, CDR2 FYNNEI. The CDR3 is 9 residues long. The V end was cut by 8 bases, the J end by 12 bases, with 10 bases between. Here the CDR3 reads CASGQGHTF. The DNA for the CDR3 is TGTGCCAGCGGGCAAGGCCACACCTTC.

This clonotype was observed at least ten times. V is TRBV24-1 and J is TRBJ2-2; no definite D call. The germline V and J ends were trimmed by 0 bases and 7 bases, with 5 bases remaining between them. The CDR3 spans 13 residues. The germline V gene encodes CDR1 KGHDR and CDR2 SFDVKD. This CDR3 is CATSDLEVGELFF. The CDR3 nucleotides read TGTGCCACCAGTGATTTGGAGGTCGGGGAGCTGTTTTTT.

This clonotype was recorded at least ten times. This rearrangement joins TRBV20-1 to TRBJ1-5; D is possibly TRBD1 (6 bases). Between the trimmed V and J ends, which lost 0 bases and 0 bases, there was a span of 9 bases. Germline assignment: CDR1 DFQATT and CDR2 SNEGSKA (reference sequence). This CDR3 contains 15 residues. CDR3 coding DNA: TGCAGTGCTAGAGATGGGACAAATAGCAATCAGCCCCAGCATTTT. Encoded protein: CSARDGTNSNQPQHF.

This clonotype was observed many times. This chain uses TRBV29-1 with TRBJ2-7; 11 bases match TRBD1. This CDR3 is built from 13 residues. Germline values: CDR1 SQVTM, CDR2 ANQGSEA. The ends lost 6 bases at V and 3 bases at J; junction bases unmatched: 4. The CDR3 sequence is CSVWTGGHYEQYF. In nucleotides, the CDR3 is TGCAGCGTGTGGACAGGGGGCCACTACGAGCAGTACTTC.

This clonotype was picked up many times. This chain links TRBV28 with TRBJ1-5; maybe TRBD1 (5 bases). V shed 5 bases and J shed 2 bases, with 13 bases lying between them. The CDR3 contains 15 residues. Per germline, CDR1 MDHEN and CDR2 SYDVKM. The DNA for the CDR3 is TGTGCCAGCAGTCGCCTGGGGGGAGGCAATCAGCCCCAGCATTTT. Its translation is CASSRLGGGNQPQHF.

This clonotype has a count of ten or more. The chain combines TRBV10-3 with TRBJ1-2, with TRBD1 matching over 7 bases. The CDR3 contains 14 residues. V was pared by 8 bases and J by 0 bases, with 6 bases of the junction left unmatched. Germline V gives CDR1 ENHRY, CDR2 SYGVKD. The DNA for the CDR3 is TGTGCCATCGGCTCAGGGGGTACTAACTATGGCTACACCTTC. Its protein product is CAIGSGGTNYGYTF.

The sample holds many counts of this clonotype. The chain is built from TRBV6-1 and TRBJ2-1; 9 bases line up with TRBD2. CDR1 MNHNS and CDR2 SASEGT come from the germline V gene. The CDR3 extends over 15 amino acids. V lost 5 bases, J lost 4 bases, and 6 bases stayed unmatched. CDR3 coding DNA: TGTGCCAGCAGTTCGCGCGGGGGGGGGTACAATGAGCAGTTCTTC. Protein sequence: CASSSRGGGYNEQFF.

This clonotype was counted at least ten times. CDR3 region: CASSQEWGRQGSGYTF. The CDR3 DNA reads as TGCGCCAGCAGCCAAGAGTGGGGGAGACAGGGAAGTGGCTACACCTTC. The genes are TRBV4-1 and TRBJ1-2; 7 bases align to TRBD1. Germline lookup yields CDR1 MGHRA and CDR2 YSYEKL. The junction had 11 bases not matched to a gene; V was cut back by 0 bases and J by 7 bases. The length of the CDR3 is 16 residues.

This clonotype was counted ten times or more. The rearrangement links TRBV11-2 to TRBJ1-4, with 8 positions matching TRBD1. With 5 bases clipped from V and 6 bases from J, the junction kept 5 bases outside the gene matches. In germline, CDR1 is SGHAT, CDR2 FQNNGV. The CDR3 covers 14 residues. The CDR3 DNA reads as TGTGCCAGCAGCATTGGACAGGGCTATGAAAAACTGTTTTTT. It translates to CASSIGQGYEKLFF.

In this sample, this clonotype turned up a few times. CDR3 amino acids: CASNPTVRTSGHTSYEQYF. CDR3 sequence (DNA): TGTGCCAGCAACCCAACGGTGAGGACTAGCGGGCACACTTCCTACGAGCAGTACTTC. The rearrangement joins TRBV13 to TRBJ2-7, with 11 bases that match TRBD2. Per the germline V gene, CDR1 is PRHDT and CDR2 is FYEKMQ (reference sequence). This CDR3 region has 19 residues. The trim removed 7 bases at V and 1 base at J, leaving 18 bases unmatched. The full variable domain, in which reference TRBV13 and TRBJ2-7 provide the parts outside the CDR3, is AAGVIQSPRHLIKEKRETATLKCYPIPRHDTVYWYQQGPGQDPQFLISFYEKMQSDKGSIPDRFSAQQFSDYHSELNMSSLELGDSALYFCASNPTVRTSGHTSYEQYFGPGTRLTVT.

This clonotype has ten or more counts. V gene TRBV6-1 combines with J gene TRBJ2-7; D possibly corresponds to TRBD2 (5 bases). Trimming removed 6 bases from V and 3 bases from J, with 12 bases in between. The CDR3 consists of 13 residues. Germline-derived CDR1 and CDR2 are MNHNS and SASEGT. The CDR3 sequence: CASSKDGLYEQYF. The CDR3 DNA reads TGTGCCAGCAGCAAGGACGGACTCTACGAGCAGTACTTC.

This clonotype was seen ten or more times. The V call is TRBV30, the J call TRBJ1-5, with no clear D. The CDR3 extends over 12 amino acids. Between the trimmed V and J ends, which lost 3 bases and 1 base, there was a span of 4 bases. CDR1 and CDR2 (germline): GTSNPN, SVGIG (reference sequence). In DNA, the CDR3 is TGTGCCTGGAGCAAAAGCAATCAGCCCCAGCATTTT. It translates to CAWSKSNQPQHF.

This clonotype has at least ten counts. The chain links TRBV12-3 or TRBV12-4 to TRBJ1-3; unclear D gene. CDR3 length equals 13 residues. The ends were cut back, 6 bases at V and 1 base at J, with 7 bases in the middle. The CDR3 coding sequence is TGTGCCAGCAGGGAACTATCTGGAAACACCATATATTTT. The encoded protein is CASRELSGNTIYF.

This clonotype was picked up a small number of times. The chain couples TRBV19 to TRBJ2-7, with D tentatively TRBD1 (6 bases). Germline loops: CDR1 LNHDA, CDR2 SQIVND (reference sequence). This CDR3 has 14 residues. Trimming stripped 6 bases from V and 0 bases from J, with 12 bases between. CDR3 DNA: TGTGCCAGTAGCCGACAGGAGAGCTCCTACGAGCAGTACTTC. Translating it yields CASSRQESSYEQYF. Complete variable domain (other parts from reference TRBV19 and TRBJ2-7): DGGITQSPKYLFRKEGQNVTLSCEQNLNHDAMYWYRQDPGQGLRLIYYSQIVNDFQKGDIAEGYSVSREKKESFPLTVTSAQKNPTAFYLCASSRQESSYEQYFGPGTRLTVT.

The rearrangement uses TRBV9 and TRBJ2-2, with D possibly matching TRBD2 (7 bases). Between the trimmed V and J ends, which lost 6 bases and 0 bases, there was a span of 12 bases. Germline assignment: CDR1 SGDLS and CDR2 YYNGEE. The CDR3 covers 15 residues. CDR3 DNA: TGTGCCAGCAAGGGGGGGGCCGCGAACACCGGGGAGCTGTTTTTT. As protein: CASKGGAANTGELFF.

The table lists this clonotype with many counts. At one of its ends the junction is not consistent with the germline gene, which may arise from a read error. The chain links TRBV7-7 to TRBJ2-5; 9 bases map to TRBD2. CDR1 is SSHAT and CDR2 is FNYEAQ in the germline V gene (reference sequence). The CDR3 loop spans 16 amino acids. In DNA, the CDR3 is TGTGCTAGCAGCCAAGCCACGACTAGCGGACAAGAGACCCAGTACTTC. The encoded protein is CASSQATTSGQETQYF.

This clonotype came up many times. The J gene is TRBJ2-5, the V gene TRBV16; no definite D call. V lost 0 bases and J lost 6, with 8 bases in between. In germline, CDR1 is KGHSY, CDR2 FQNENV. The CDR3 sequence is 13 residues long. For the CDR3, the DNA is TGTGCCAGCAGCCAATCAGGCGTCAAGACCCAGTACTTC. It is translated as CASSQSGVKTQYF.

This clonotype was picked up many times. The chain recombines TRBV11-3 with TRBJ2-2, with D tentatively TRBD2 (5 bases). The germline V and J ends were trimmed by 3 bases and 5 bases, with 10 bases remaining between them. The germline V gene has CDR1 SGHNT and CDR2 YENEEA. The CDR3 loop spans 14 amino acids. The CDR3 region has the DNA TGTGCCAGCAGCTTTCGGGGAATGACCGGGGAGCTGTTTTTT. This gives the protein CASSFRGMTGELFF.

At least ten counts were recorded for this clonotype. V gene TRBV29-1 combines with J gene TRBJ2-7; TRBD1 matches 7 bases. The CDR3 is 15 residues long. The junction had 8 bases not matched to a gene; V was cut back by 2 bases and J by 1 base. In germline, CDR1 is SQVTM, CDR2 ANQGSEA. CDR3 in DNA: TGCAGCGTTGAATTCCCATGGGACAGATCCTACGAGCAGTACTTC. Amino acids: CSVEFPWDRSYEQYF.

This clonotype was seen at least ten times. The genes are TRBV7-2 and TRBJ2-3; the match to TRBD2 covers 9 bases. The length of the CDR3 is 17 residues. The germline gives CDR1 SGHTA, CDR2 FQGNSA. Trimming removed 0 bases from V and 2 bases from J; junction bases left unmatched: 6. CDR3 amino acids: CASSLAGSGGPTDTQYF. Written as DNA, the CDR3 is TGTGCCAGCAGCTTAGCCGGGAGCGGGGGGCCCACAGATACGCAGTATTTT.

Only a few counts were recorded for this clonotype. The genes are TRBV20-1 and TRBJ2-1; the match to TRBD2 covers 7 bases. Germline values: CDR1 DFQATT, CDR2 SNEGSKA (reference sequence). The CDR3 has 14 amino acids. The V gene end was trimmed by 2 bases and the J gene end by 3 bases; junction bases not matched to a gene: 4. CDR3 nucleotides: TGCAGTGCTAGAAGGCGCGGGAGCTACAATGAGCAGTTCTTC. Its translation is CSARRRGSYNEQFF.

In its sample, this clonotype was seen many times. The rearrangement uses TRBV30 and TRBJ2-3; D is ambiguous. Trimming removed 3 bases at V and 2 bases at J, with 3 bases between. Germline V lookup: CDR1 GTSNPN, CDR2 SVGIG (reference sequence). This CDR3 spans 11 amino acids. The CDR3 loop reads CAWSITDTQYF. DNA for the CDR3: TGTGCCTGGAGCATCACAGATACGCAGTATTTT.